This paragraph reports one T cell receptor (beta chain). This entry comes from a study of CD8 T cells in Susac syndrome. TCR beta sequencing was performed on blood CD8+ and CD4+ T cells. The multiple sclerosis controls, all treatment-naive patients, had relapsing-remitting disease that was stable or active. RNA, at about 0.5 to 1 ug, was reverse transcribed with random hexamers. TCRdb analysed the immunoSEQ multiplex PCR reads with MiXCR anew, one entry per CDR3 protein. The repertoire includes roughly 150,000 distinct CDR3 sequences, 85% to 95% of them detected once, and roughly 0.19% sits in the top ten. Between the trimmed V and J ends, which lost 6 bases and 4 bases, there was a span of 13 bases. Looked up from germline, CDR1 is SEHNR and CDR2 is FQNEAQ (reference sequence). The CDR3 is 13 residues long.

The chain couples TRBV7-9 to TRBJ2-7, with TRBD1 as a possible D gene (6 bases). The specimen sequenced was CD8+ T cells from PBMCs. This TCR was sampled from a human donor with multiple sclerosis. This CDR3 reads CASSGQPIYEQYF. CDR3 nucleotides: TGTGCCAGCAGTGGACAGCCGATATACGAGCAGTACTTC.